Presented here are 9 T cell receptor beta chains from one specimen sequenced in a study of shared clonotypes between healthy human individuals. Libraries were prepared by immunoSEQ multiplex PCR; TCRdb keeps only in-frame clonotypes and omits some of them. The sample consists of roughly 1 million clones, around 76% of them appearing once. The sequenced material came from memory CD4+ T cells sorted from blood. Subset given: CD45RA-negative fraction. These receptors were collected from a man younger than 35 in good health.

The V and J genes are TRBV6-1 and TRBJ2-5; TRBD1 or TRBD2 may be the D gene (6 bases each). The CDR3 extends over 13 amino acids. V dropped 8 bases and J dropped 4 bases, with 14 bases sitting between them. Germline V CDR1 and CDR2: MNHNS, SASEGT. The CDR3 DNA is TGTGCCAGCTGGGGGGCCCGGGGAGAGACCCAGTACTTC. Protein: CASWGARGETQYF.

This clone has just a few counts. The rearrangement uses TRBV6-1 and TRBJ1-5, with no clear D. V shed 8 bases and J shed 1 base, with 9 bases lying between them. The CDR3 contains 13 residues. Germline V gives CDR1 MNHNS, CDR2 SASEGT. CDR3 in DNA: TGTGCCAGCGAATGGCAGAGCAATCAGCCCCAGCATTTT. Translating it yields CASEWQSNQPQHF.

This clone occurred once. Other nucleotide sequences in the sample specify the same CDR3. The chain has TRBV19 and TRBJ2-2; 12 bases fit TRBD2. V was pared by 7 bases and J by 4 bases, with 1 base of the junction left unmatched. This CDR3 is 14 amino acids long. Germline V CDR1 and CDR2: LNHDA, SQIVND (reference sequence). The CDR3 bases are TGTGCCAGTACGGGACTAGCGGGCACCGGGGAGCTGTTTTTT. It translates to CASTGLAGTGELFF.

V and J are TRBV15 and TRBJ2-2, with unresolved D. The germline V and J ends were trimmed by 1 base and 2 bases, with 14 bases remaining between them. This CDR3 has 17 residues. The V gene's germline CDR1 is LNHNV and CDR2 YYDKDF (reference sequence). In nucleotides, the CDR3 is TGTGCCACCAGCAGAGCCGCAGGCCTGAGAAACACCGGGGAGCTGTTTTTT. Residues: CATSRAAGLRNTGELFF.

This clone was observed a few times. The sample has other DNA sequences that encode this CDR3 too. As DNA, the CDR3 is TGTGCCAGCAGCGTAGATCCAACCCCAAATCAGCCCCAGCATTTT. Translating it yields CASSVDPTPNQPQHF. This chain uses TRBV9 with TRBJ1-5; D is undetermined. Looked up from germline, CDR1 is SGDLS and CDR2 is YYNGEE. The CDR3 covers 15 residues. With 0 bases removed from V and 4 bases from J, the gap between germline ends came to 11 bases.

This clone is a singleton in its sample. In the same sample, other DNA sequences code for this CDR3. The gene calls are TRBV7-2 and TRBJ2-5, with TRBD2 matching 7 bases. Unmatched junction bases numbered 3, after V lost 0 bases and J lost 2 bases. There are 15 residues in the CDR3. CDR1 and CDR2 (germline): SGHTA, FQGNSA. CDR3 nucleotides: TGTGCCAGCAGCTTAGCGGCTAGCGGACAAGAGACCCAGTACTTC. It specifies CASSLAASGQETQYF. The complete variable domain, with remaining parts taken from reference TRBV7-2 and TRBJ2-5, reads GAGVSQSPSNKVTEKGKDVELRCDPISGHTALYWYRQSLGQGLEFLIYFQGNSAPDKSGLPSDRFSAERTGGSVSTLTIQRTQQEDSAVYLCASSLAASGQETQYFGPGTRLLVL.

This clone was recorded a few times. This chain joins TRBV19 and TRBJ1-2, with D tentatively TRBD1 (5 bases). This CDR3 region has 14 residues. The germline V gene encodes CDR1 LNHDA and CDR2 SQIVND (reference sequence). V was shortened by 8 bases and J by 2 bases, with 15 bases between the two germline ends. DNA of the CDR3: TGTGCCAGTCGAAAGACAGCTTACAACTATGGCTACACCTTC. It is translated as CASRKTAYNYGYTF.

This chain uses TRBV18 with TRBJ2-2; 9 bases are a match to TRBD1. The CDR3 has 16 amino acids. V shed 3 bases and J 4 bases; nucleotides not matched to a gene: 6. Germline CDR1 KGHSH, CDR2 LQKENI. The DNA for the CDR3 is TGTGCCAGCTCACCCTCAGGGACAGGGACCACCGGGGAGCTGTTTTTT. Amino acid sequence: CASSPSGTGTTGELFF.

The J gene is TRBJ2-7, the V gene TRBV6-6; tentatively, D is TRBD1 or TRBD2 (5 bases each). The CDR3 contains 16 residues. Germline CDR1 and CDR2: MNHNY and SVGAGI (reference sequence). V was pared by 0 bases and J by 2 bases, with 14 bases between. As DNA, the CDR3 is TGTGCCAGCAGTTACTCGGGACGAGGAACGACCTACGAGCAGTACTTC. Encoded protein: CASSYSGRGTTYEQYF.